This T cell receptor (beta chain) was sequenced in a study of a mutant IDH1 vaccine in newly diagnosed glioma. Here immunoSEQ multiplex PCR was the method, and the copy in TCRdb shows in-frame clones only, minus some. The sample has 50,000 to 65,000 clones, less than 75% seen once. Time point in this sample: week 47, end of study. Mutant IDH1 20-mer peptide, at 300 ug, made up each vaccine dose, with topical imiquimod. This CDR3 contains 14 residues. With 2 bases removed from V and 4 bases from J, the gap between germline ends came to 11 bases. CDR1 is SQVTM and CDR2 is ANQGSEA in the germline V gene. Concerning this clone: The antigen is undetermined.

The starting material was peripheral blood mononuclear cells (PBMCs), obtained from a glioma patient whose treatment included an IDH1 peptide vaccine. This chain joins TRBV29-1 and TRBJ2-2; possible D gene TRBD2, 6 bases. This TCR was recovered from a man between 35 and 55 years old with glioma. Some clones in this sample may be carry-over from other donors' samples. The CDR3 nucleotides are TGCAGCGTTGAAAAGGTCGGGGGCACCGGGGAGCTGTTTTTT. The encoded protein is CSVEKVGGTGELFF.